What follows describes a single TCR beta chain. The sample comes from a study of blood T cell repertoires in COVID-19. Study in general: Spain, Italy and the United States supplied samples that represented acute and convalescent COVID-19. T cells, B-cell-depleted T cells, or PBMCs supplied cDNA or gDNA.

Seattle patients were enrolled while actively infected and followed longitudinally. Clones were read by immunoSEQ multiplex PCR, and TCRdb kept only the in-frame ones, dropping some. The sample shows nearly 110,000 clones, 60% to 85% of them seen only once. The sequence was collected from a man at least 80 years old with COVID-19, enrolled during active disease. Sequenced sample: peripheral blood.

CDR3 in amino acids: CASSQTTTQETQYF. CDR3 DNA: TGCGCCAGCAGCCAAACGACTACTCAAGAGACCCAGTACTTC. J is TRBJ2-5 and V is TRBV4-1, with a weak D call TRBD2 (5 bases). CDR1 and CDR2 (germline): MGHRA, YSYEKL. V was trimmed by 2 bases and J by 2 bases, leaving 9 bases between them. CDR3 length: 14 amino acids.